The present entry profiles one T cell receptor beta chain with its context. This sample is part of a study of cytomegalovirus exposure and HLA in healthy donors. Method: immunoSEQ multiplex PCR; TCRdb's copy keeps in-frame clones and lacks some. The sample yields approximately 260,000 clones, around 87% seen once. Per germline, CDR1 SGHRS and CDR2 YFSETQ. V lost 0 bases to trimming and J lost 5 bases; unmatched junction nucleotides: 7. This CDR3 comprises 15 residues. The gene calls are TRBV5-1 and TRBJ2-5, with 7 bases lining up with TRBD2. This receptor was identified in a woman aged 25-40 years in good health and CMV-seropositive. The sample was PBMCs. The DNA of the CDR3 is TGCGCCAGCAGCTTGGAACCGGGAGGCTGGGAGACCCAGTACTTC. Translating it yields CASSLEPGGWETQYF.